This section outlines one T cell receptor beta chain sequence together with its context. As yet, its antigen is unknown. The PCR ran on 60 Vbeta and 13 Jbeta primers. The method was immunoSEQ multiplex PCR; TCRdb's version includes in-frame clones alone and lacks a portion of them. The repertoire holds 200,000 to 300,000 clones, with roughly 82% as singletons. The sample belongs to a study of cytomegalovirus exposure and HLA in healthy donors. General study findings and limits: Later analysis identified several of the most significant clusters that appeared linked to common viral pathogens. Cytomegalovirus status, reportedly, was diagnosed with high specificity and sensitivity by the classifier. The productive fraction for most TCR beta V segments was about 90% or about 30% in an earlier analysis.

The TCR comes from a woman aged 35 to 49 in good health and CMV-seropositive. Source material: PBMCs.

CDR3 sequence reads: CASSPVQETQYF. CDR3 sequence (DNA): TGTGCCAGCTCACCCGTTCAAGAGACCCAGTACTTC. V is TRBV18 and J is TRBJ2-5; no reliable D call. Trimming cost V 3 bases and J 2 bases, with 4 bases left between them. Germline V lookup: CDR1 KGHSH, CDR2 LQKENI. CDR3 length: 12 amino acids.